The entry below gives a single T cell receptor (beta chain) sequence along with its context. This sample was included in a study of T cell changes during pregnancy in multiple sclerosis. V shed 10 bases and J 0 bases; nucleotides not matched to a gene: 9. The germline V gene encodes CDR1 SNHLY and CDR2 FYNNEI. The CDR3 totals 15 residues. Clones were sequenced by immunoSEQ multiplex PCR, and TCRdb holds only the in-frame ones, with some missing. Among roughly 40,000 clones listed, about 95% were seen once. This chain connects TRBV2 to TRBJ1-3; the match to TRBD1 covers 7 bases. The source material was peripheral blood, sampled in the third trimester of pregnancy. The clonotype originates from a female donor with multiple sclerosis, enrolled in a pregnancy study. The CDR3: CAIRRTGSSGNTIYF. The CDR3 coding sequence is TGTGCCATTCGAAGGACAGGAAGCTCTGGAAACACCATATATTTT.